This TCR beta chain was captured in a study of blood T cell repertoires in COVID-19. Study information: Samples representing acute and convalescent COVID-19 were sourced from the United States, Italy and Spain.

Produced via immunoSEQ multiplex PCR; TCRdb's table is partial and in-frame only. The table shows about 490,000 clones, with approximately 83% occurring only once. Trimming cost V 0 bases and J 7 bases, with 11 bases left between them. Germline CDR1 SGHNT, CDR2 YYREEE (reference sequence). The CDR3 runs 14 residues. The receptor was isolated from a human donor in a cohort sampled during active COVID-19. Sequences were obtained from peripheral blood. The chain has TRBV5-4 and TRBJ1-5, with D tentatively TRBD1 (6 bases). The CDR3 nucleotides are TGTGCCAGCAGCTTGGGGACAGAAGGCCAGCCCCAGCATTTT. This translates into CASSLGTEGQPQHF.